The 32 T cell receptor beta chains below all came from one sample that was sequenced in a study of technical replicates of blood from several donors. This table comes from immunoSEQ multiplex PCR, and its TCRdb copy is limited to in-frame clones, with some not included. The sample includes 54,000 or so clones, roughly 94% seen only once; the top ten take 0.22%. Sequenced: T cells isolated from PBMCs. Receptor source: a human donor in good health.

The chain combines TRBV29-1 with TRBJ2-1; D may be TRBD2 (6 bases). V lost 1 base and J 4 bases, leaving 14 bases between the germline ends. Germline V gene sequence: CDR1 SQVTM, CDR2 ANQGSEA. The CDR3 length is 15 residues. CDR3 DNA sequence: TGCAGCGTTGAAGCCCCCCTACTAGCTTACAATGAGCAGTTCTTC. Protein: CSVEAPLLAYNEQFF.

The genes are TRBV7-9 and TRBJ2-7; D is possibly TRBD2 (5 bases). This CDR3 is 17 amino acids long. The germline V gene has CDR1 SEHNR and CDR2 FQNEAQ (reference sequence). V was cut by 5 bases and J by 2 bases, with 22 bases left in between. CDR3 protein: CASSHLPRPEETYEQYF. In DNA form, the CDR3 reads TGTGCCAGCAGCCATTTGCCTCGGCCGGAGGAGACCTACGAGCAGTACTTC.

The chain is built from TRBV11-3 and TRBJ1-4; D remains ambiguous. This CDR3 is 14 amino acids long. V lost 5 bases and J 0 bases, leaving 7 bases between the germline ends. Germline-derived CDR1 and CDR2 are SGHNT and YENEEA. This CDR3 reads CASSPGTTNEKLFF. For the CDR3, the DNA is TGTGCCAGCAGCCCGGGGACAACTAATGAAAAACTGTTTTTT. Complete variable domain (other parts from reference TRBV11-3 and TRBJ1-4): EAGVVQSPRYKIIEKKQPVAFWCNPISGHNTLYWYLQNLGQGPELLIRYENEEAVDDSQLPKDRFSAERLKGVDSTLKIQPAELGDSAVYLCASSPGTTNEKLFFGSGTQLSVL.

V gene TRBV4-1 combines with J gene TRBJ2-1; 11 bases agree with TRBD2. From germline, CDR1 is MGHRA and CDR2 YSYEKL. V was clipped by 5 bases and J by 6 bases; unmatched bases: 6. CDR3 size: 15 residues. CDR3 amino acids: CASSKNSGGANEQFF. The DNA of the CDR3 is TGCGCCAGCAGCAAAAATAGCGGGGGGGCCAATGAGCAGTTCTTC.

This chain uses TRBV13 with TRBJ2-1; D possibly corresponds to TRBD1 (5 bases). The V end was cut by 5 bases, the J end by 5 bases, with 16 bases between. Germline V gene lookup returns CDR1 PRHDT and CDR2 FYEKMQ (reference sequence). The CDR3 totals 15 residues. CDR3 residues: CASSPRHQGNNEQFF. The CDR3 region has the DNA TGTGCCAGCAGCCCCCGGCATCAGGGCAACAATGAGCAGTTCTTC.

V is TRBV29-1 and J is TRBJ2-5, with D unresolved. The CDR3 spans 9 residues. Trimming cost V 1 base and J 10 bases, with 4 bases left between them. CDR1 is SQVTM and CDR2 is ANQGSEA in the germline V gene. The CDR3: CSVEGGQYF. CDR3 DNA sequence: TGCAGCGTTGAAGGCGGCCAGTACTTC. Full variable domain (remainder filled in from reference TRBV29-1 and TRBJ2-5): SAVISQKPSRDICQRGTSLTIQCQVDSQVTMMFWYRQQPGQSLTLIATANQGSEATYESGFVIDKFPISRPNLTFSTLTVSNMSPEDSSIYLCSVEGGQYFGPGTRLLVL.

CDR3 sequence: CASSPPGGRITEKLFF. The CDR3 nucleotides are TGTGCCAGCTCACCACCAGGTGGGAGGATTACTGAAAAACTGTTTTTT. The V gene is TRBV18, the J gene TRBJ1-4; D unclear. The CDR3 is made up of 16 amino acids. Germline V CDR1 and CDR2: KGHSH, LQKENI. Trimming shortened V by 0 bases and J by 7 bases, and 15 bases separated the two germline ends.

The J gene is TRBJ2-7, the V gene TRBV11-3; 10 bases map to TRBD2. Per germline, CDR1 SGHNT and CDR2 YENEEA. The junction had 6 bases not matched to a gene; V was cut back by 7 bases and J by 0 bases. The CDR3 sequence is 15 residues long. CDR3 sequence (DNA): TGTGCCAGCACCCTAGCGGGGGCCTTCTCCTACGAGCAGTACTTC. It codes for CASTLAGAFSYEQYF.

The J gene is TRBJ2-7, the V gene TRBV6-6, with a possible D match to TRBD1 (5 bases). V gave up 0 bases and J gave up 2 bases, with 8 bases separating them. This CDR3 has 14 amino acids. Germline-derived CDR1 and CDR2 are MNHNY and SVGAGI (reference sequence). In nucleotides, the CDR3 is TGTGCCAGCAGTTACTCAGGGGTCGCCTACGAGCAGTACTTC. Its protein is CASSYSGVAYEQYF.

This chain connects TRBV7-9 to TRBJ2-7, with 9 positions matching TRBD1. CDR1 is SEHNR and CDR2 is FQNEAQ in the germline V gene (reference sequence). J was trimmed by 5 bases and V by 1 base; bases with no gene match: 6. The CDR3 is 15 amino acids. CDR3 protein: CASSLGGQGNHEQYF. CDR3 coding DNA: TGTGCCAGCAGCTTAGGGGGACAGGGTAACCACGAGCAGTACTTC.

V is TRBV18 and J is TRBJ2-7, with TRBD2 matching 11 bases. V gave up 3 bases and J gave up 5 bases; unmatched junction bases: 6. This CDR3 has 15 amino acids. CDR1 and CDR2 from the germline V gene are KGHSH and LQKENI. CDR3 residues: CASSPTPLAGDEQYF. In DNA, the CDR3 is TGTGCCAGCTCACCTACTCCACTAGCGGGAGACGAGCAGTACTTC.

The chain carries TRBV29-1 and TRBJ2-7, with D perhaps matching TRBD1 (7 bases). The CDR3 is made up of 16 amino acids. V lost 3 bases, J lost 0 bases, and 18 bases lay in between. The V gene's germline CDR1 is SQVTM and CDR2 ANQGSEA. The chain's CDR3 is CSVDVPSGGSSYEQYF. The CDR3 DNA sequence: TGCAGCGTTGATGTACCGTCAGGGGGGAGCTCCTACGAGCAGTACTTC.

The DNA for the CDR3 is TGTGCCAGCAGCCCCCTCGTCAGACAGATTGTGGGGATGAACACTGAAGCTTTCTTT. Residues: CASSPLVRQIVGMNTEAFF. The chain carries TRBV11-2 and TRBJ1-1; D perhaps matches TRBD1 (5 bases). The ends were cut back, 5 bases at V and 0 bases at J, with 25 bases in the middle. From germline, CDR1 is SGHAT and CDR2 FQNNGV. This CDR3 region has 19 residues.

This clone appeared a single time. The chain uses TRBV5-6 and TRBJ2-2, with 8 bases identical to TRBD1. Germline CDR1 SGHDT, CDR2 YYEEEE. The ends lost 5 bases at V and 7 bases at J; junction bases unmatched: 13. This CDR3 contains 16 residues. CDR3 in DNA: TGTGCCAGCAGATACTTCTTGGCAGGGGGCATCGGGGAGCTGTTTTTT. It yields the protein CASRYFLAGGIGELFF.

The chain carries TRBV7-9 and TRBJ1-3; maybe TRBD1 (6 bases). Per the germline V gene, CDR1 is SEHNR and CDR2 is FQNEAQ (reference sequence). This CDR3 is built from 16 residues. The V end lost 10 bases, the J end lost 1 base, and 20 bases lay between the germline ends. CDR3 sequence reads: CATLGGAVRSGNTIYF. CDR3 DNA: TGTGCCACCCTGGGGGGGGCCGTTAGGTCTGGAAACACCATATATTTT.

This rearrangement joins TRBV7-6 to TRBJ2-6; D may be TRBD2 (6 bases). Germline V lookup: CDR1 SGHVS, CDR2 FNYEAQ. The CDR3 has 15 amino acids. V was pared by 5 bases and J by 1 base, with 9 bases between. CDR3 coding DNA: TGTGCCAGCAGCGGAGGGAGGTCTGGGGCCAACGTCCTGACTTTC. It codes for CASSGGRSGANVLTF.

The V gene is TRBV7-9, the J gene TRBJ2-1; 8 nucleotides agree with TRBD2. V lost 7 bases and J lost 5; bases outside the gene matches: 22. The germline CDR1 and CDR2 sequences are SEHNR and FQNEAQ (reference sequence). The CDR3 contains 19 residues. In DNA, the CDR3 is TGTGCCAGCAACCCGTCGGTTGCGGGAGGATCCTCCTTCGACAATGAGCAGTTCTTC. Protein: CASNPSVAGGSSFDNEQFF.

The chain recombines TRBV28 with TRBJ1-3; the D is unclear. The germline V gene has CDR1 MDHEN and CDR2 SYDVKM. The CDR3 contains 17 residues. Trimming left V 8 bases short and J 0 bases short, with 20 bases between. This CDR3 is CASQAFRRISSGNTIYF. In DNA form, the CDR3 reads TGTGCCAGCCAGGCTTTTAGACGGATAAGCTCTGGAAACACCATATATTTT. The full variable domain, its missing parts supplied by reference TRBV28 and TRBJ1-3, is DVKVTQSSRYLVKRTGEKVFLECVQDMDHENMFWYRQDPGLGLRLIYFSYDVKMKEKGDIPEGYSVSREKKERFSLILESASTNQTSMYLCASQAFRRISSGNTIYFGEGSWLTVV.

The chain uses TRBV19 and TRBJ2-5, with unresolved D. The CDR3 contains 11 residues. Germline V gives CDR1 LNHDA, CDR2 SQIVND (reference sequence). The V end lost 3 bases, the J end lost 10 bases, and 9 bases lay between the germline ends. The CDR3 DNA is TGTGCCAGTAGTATCAGAAGTATCCAGTACTTC. It yields the protein CASSIRSIQYF.

This clone turned up a few times. V and J are TRBV7-9 and TRBJ1-5; D gene unclear. Deletions cut 1 base from V and 4 bases from J, with 8 bases between. CDR1 is SEHNR and CDR2 is FQNEAQ in the germline V gene (reference sequence). The CDR3 consists of 14 residues. In DNA, the CDR3 is TGTGCCAGCAGCTTAGGGGGAGGAAATCAGCCCCAGCATTTT. Its protein is CASSLGGGNQPQHF. Full variable domain (remainder filled in from reference TRBV7-9 and TRBJ1-5): DTGVSQNPRHKITKRGQNVTFRCDPISEHNRLYWYRQTLGQGPEFLTYFQNEAQLEKSRLLSDRFSAERPKGSFSTLEIQRTEQGDSAMYLCASSLGGGNQPQHFGDGTRLSIL.

The chain has TRBV14 and TRBJ2-7; tentatively, D is TRBD2 (6 bases). CDR3 length: 13 amino acids. The germline CDR1 and CDR2 sequences are SGHDN and FVKESK. V was shortened by 1 base and J by 9 bases, with 13 bases between the two germline ends. CDR3 residues: CASSQVWGVGQYF. The CDR3 coding sequence is TGTGCCAGCAGCCAAGTCTGGGGGGTAGGGCAGTACTTC.

This chain links TRBV5-6 with TRBJ1-2; D is perhaps TRBD1 (6 bases). CDR1 is SGHDT, CDR2 YYEEEE, per germline. Trimming removed 0 bases at V and 2 bases at J, with 8 bases between. The CDR3 is 14 amino acids. The CDR3 nucleotides read TGTGCCAGCAGCTTGGGACAGGAAAACTATGGCTACACCTTC. Translated: CASSLGQENYGYTF.

This clone was found once. The chain links TRBV10-1 to TRBJ2-5, with 11 bases identical to TRBD1. Germline V gene sequence: CDR1 WNHNN, CDR2 SYGVQD (reference sequence). The ends lost 8 bases at V and 7 bases at J; junction bases unmatched: 9. This CDR3 has 14 residues. The CDR3 coding sequence is TGCGCCAGCGCACCGGGACAGGGGGTCGGGACCCAGTACTTC. This gives the protein CASAPGQGVGTQYF.

Only one count was recorded for this clone. The chain employs TRBV13 and TRBJ2-2; 8 bases align to TRBD1. The junction had 7 bases not matched to a gene; V was cut back by 5 bases and J by 2 bases. Germline V gene lookup returns CDR1 PRHDT and CDR2 FYEKMQ (reference sequence). The length of the CDR3 is 16 residues. The CDR3 DNA reads as TGTGCCAGCAGCCCCTCGACAGGGGAAAACACCGGGGAGCTGTTTTTT. Encoded protein: CASSPSTGENTGELFF.

J is TRBJ1-1 and V is TRBV6-5; a possible D gene is TRBD1 (5 bases). CDR3 length equals 13 residues. V lost 6 bases and J lost 6, with 14 bases in between. CDR1 and CDR2 from the germline V gene are MNHEY and SVGAGI. The CDR3 DNA follows: TGTGCCAGCAGACCGACAGTCTTGCCTGAAGCTTTCTTT. It specifies CASRPTVLPEAFF.

The V gene is TRBV5-1, the J gene TRBJ1-1; 10 bases are shared with TRBD1. The V gene end was trimmed by 4 bases and the J gene end by 6 bases; junction bases not matched to a gene: 6. Germline loops: CDR1 SGHRS, CDR2 YFSETQ. This CDR3 region has 14 residues. CDR3 loop: CASSPGTGVAEAFF. For the CDR3, the DNA is TGCGCCAGCAGCCCTGGGACAGGGGTGGCTGAAGCTTTCTTT.

This chain's CDR3 is CASSFQAMNTEAFF. The CDR3 DNA reads TGTGCCAGCAGTTTTCAGGCGATGAACACTGAAGCTTTCTTT. The chain joins TRBV6-5 to TRBJ1-1; D not certain. From germline, CDR1 is MNHEY and CDR2 SVGAGI. Between the trimmed V and J ends, which lost 4 bases and 0 bases, there was a span of 9 bases. The CDR3 is 14 residues long.

J is TRBJ2-2 and V is TRBV10-1; tentative D call: TRBD2 (6 bases). The CDR3 sequence is 13 residues long. V was shortened by 6 bases and J by 4 bases, with 9 bases between the two germline ends. From germline, CDR1 is WNHNN and CDR2 SYGVQD (reference sequence). CDR3 amino acids: CASRGTFTGELFF. CDR3 coding DNA: TGCGCCAGCAGAGGGACTTTCACCGGGGAGCTGTTTTTT.

The chain is built from TRBV5-4 and TRBJ2-1; unclear D gene. Germline lookup yields CDR1 SGHNT and CDR2 YYREEE (reference sequence). V was clipped by 9 bases and J by 5 bases, with 9 bases between them. This CDR3 is 11 amino acids long. CDR3 region: CAILYHNEQFF. The CDR3 DNA reads TGTGCCATTTTATATCACAATGAGCAGTTCTTC. Combining the CDR3 with reference TRBV5-4 and TRBJ2-1 gives the whole variable domain ETGVTQSPTHLIKTRGQQVTLRCSSQSGHNTVSWYQQALGQGPQFIFQYYREEENGRGNFPPRFSGLQFPNYSSELNVNALELDDSALYLCAILYHNEQFFGPGTRLTVL.

The chain joins TRBV5-4 to TRBJ1-2; TRBD1 agrees at 9 bases. This CDR3 is 16 amino acids long. The ends lost 5 bases at V and 3 bases at J; junction bases unmatched: 11. Germline CDR1 and CDR2: SGHNT and YYREEE (reference sequence). DNA for the CDR3: TGTGCCAGCAGTTACGGACAGGGGAGGTCAGACTATGGCTACACCTTC. Amino acid sequence: CASSYGQGRSDYGYTF.

The CDR3 here is CASSLGGTVGSGELFF. CDR3 sequence (DNA): TGTGCCAGCAGTTTAGGGGGGACAGTTGGTTCCGGGGAGCTGTTTTTT. This chain connects TRBV28 to TRBJ2-2, with D maybe TRBD1 (7 bases). The CDR3 is 16 amino acids. Trimming shortened V by 2 bases and J by 6 bases, and 16 bases separated the two germline ends. The germline V gene has CDR1 MDHEN and CDR2 SYDVKM.

The chain has TRBV9 and TRBJ2-1, with TRBD2 matching over 8 bases. Trimming took 4 bases from V and 3 from J; bases not matched to a gene: 9. This CDR3 has 16 amino acids. Germline CDR1 SGDLS, CDR2 YYNGEE. Here the CDR3 reads CASSQRLAPFYNEQFF. CDR3 in DNA: TGTGCCAGCAGCCAAAGACTAGCGCCATTCTACAATGAGCAGTTCTTC.